This TCR beta chain was sequenced during a study of blood T cell repertoires in COVID-19. Trimming shortened V by 5 bases and J by 1 base, and 11 bases separated the two germline ends. The CDR3 totals 15 residues. CDR1 and CDR2 from the germline V gene are MNHEY and SVGAGI. Allocation to cohorts depended on clinical history reported by the participants. As processed by the authors: Amplified reference gene primers provided the basis for estimating nucleated cell counts. TCRdb's copy holds only in-frame clones and misses some; the assay was immunoSEQ multiplex PCR. V, J and clone size reflect that table, while D and trimming were determined from the DNA. The sample contains about 180,000 clones, 70% to 85% of which appear only once.

Sequenced sample: PBMCs or T cells enriched from blood (not recorded which). The chain links TRBV6-5 to TRBJ1-4; unclear D gene. The source of this sequence is a man aged 45 to 65 who had recovered from COVID-19. The CDR3 nucleotides read TGTGCCAGCAGTCGACCGAGAGGAACTAATGAAAAACTGTTTTTT. It codes for CASSRPRGTNEKLFF.